This TCR beta chain was documented in a study of OX40 agonist ivuxolimab in advanced cancers. As for the study in general: The patients received agonistic anti-OX40 (CD134) antibody ivuxolimab.

This CDR3 comprises 15 residues. Trimming left V 6 bases short and J 0 bases short, with 11 bases between. Germline loops: CDR1 SNHLY, CDR2 FYNNEI. Profiled with immunoSEQ multiplex PCR; TCRdb holds only in-frame clones, not every one. The sample has tens of thousands of clones, almost 90% seen once; the top ten hold 0.78%. This TCR was recovered from an adult with an advanced solid tumor such as melanoma, head and neck, liver or kidney cancer. The chain couples TRBV2 to TRBJ2-2; D call uncertain. Sequenced material: CD4+ or CD8+ T cells sorted from blood, taken in a trial of the OX40 agonist ivuxolimab. CDR3 amino acids: CASRAGSANTGELFF. CDR3 in DNA: TGTGCCAGCAGAGCCGGCAGTGCGAACACCGGGGAGCTGTTTTTT.